A single sample is the source of the 2 T cell receptor beta chains below, sequenced in a study of CD8 T cells in ankylosing spondylitis. Via MiXCR, TCRdb re-called the 5' RACE reads, giving one row per CDR3 protein. Here the sample spans more than 250,000 distinct CDR3 sequences, 7.5% to 9% being singletons. No antigens are known for them. General study results and limits: It appeared that ankylosing spondylitis blood was characterized by a TCR beta motif of roughly 8 highly homologous variants.

Sequenced material: blood, either unsorted or a sorted T cell fraction (not recorded which). The receptor source for this set is a male donor with ankylosing spondylitis.

The rearrangement links TRBV12-3 or TRBV12-4 to TRBJ2-3, with TRBD2 matching over 7 bases. V lost 6 bases and J lost 8; bases outside the gene matches: 14. This CDR3 has 15 residues. This CDR3 is CASSPVLAETGTQYF. In DNA, the CDR3 is TGTGCCAGCAGCCCTGTCCTAGCGGAGACCGGTACGCAGTATTTT.

The V and J genes are TRBV5-1 and TRBJ1-2; 7 positions agree with TRBD1. The V and J ends lost 2 bases and 6 bases, in that order; junction bases with no gene match: 4. Germline values: CDR1 SGHRS, CDR2 YFSETQ. The CDR3 consists of 13 residues. In DNA, the CDR3 is TGCGCCAGCAGCTTCGACAGGGTCAATGGCTACACCTTC. Translated, it gives CASSFDRVNGYTF. Variable domain in full (rest from reference TRBV5-1 and TRBJ1-2): KAGVTQTPRYLIKTRGQQVTLSCSPISGHRSVSWYQQTPGQGLQFLFEYFSETQRNKGNFPGRFSGRQFSNSRSEMNVSTLELGDSALYLCASSFDRVNGYTFGSGTRLTVV.